This TCR beta chain was obtained from a study of OX40 agonist ivuxolimab in advanced cancers. On the study more broadly: Those treated in dose escalation had hepatocellular carcinoma, melanoma, renal cell cancer or head and neck cancer.

The CDR3 runs 14 residues. The V segment lost 2 bases and the J segment 7 bases; nucleotides outside the gene matches: 8. The germline gives CDR1 SGHRS, CDR2 YFSETQ. Here immunoSEQ multiplex PCR was the method, and the copy in TCRdb shows in-frame clones only, minus some. The sample consists of around 44,000 clones, over 80% of them appearing once. This chain uses TRBV5-1 with TRBJ2-7; 8 bases are shared with TRBD1. This clonotype was sampled from an adult with an advanced solid tumor such as melanoma, head and neck, liver or kidney cancer. Sequencing was performed on CD4+ or CD8+ T cells sorted from blood, taken in a trial of the OX40 agonist ivuxolimab. The CDR3 sequence: CASSFWTGLSEQYF. Written as DNA, the CDR3 is TGCGCCAGCAGCTTCTGGACAGGGTTAAGTGAGCAGTACTTC.